This T cell receptor beta chain was profiled in a study of T cell repertoires in cytomegalovirus infection. Background on the study: Through public TCR beta signatures, both CMV infection and matching HLA type were indicated.

This clonotype was seen a few times. Its cognate antigen is unknown. MiXCR was run by TCRdb on the reads, yielding one entry per CDR3 protein. This sample yields 160,000 or so distinct CDR3 sequences, of which roughly a fifth are seen a single time; roughly 27% belongs to the top ten. The V gene end was trimmed by 5 bases and the J gene end by 5 bases; junction bases not matched to a gene: 6. Germline CDR1 is SEHNR and CDR2 is FQNEAQ (reference sequence). The CDR3 is made up of 16 amino acids. Whole-study results and caveats: Across the ex vivo response, the dominant clonotypes were HLA-C-restricted CMV-specific TCR beta clonotypes.

The V call is TRBV7-9, the J call TRBJ2-2; 12 bases map to TRBD1. The sequence was collected from a human donor in good health (CMV status not recorded). Some clones in this sample may be carry-over from other donors' samples. Here the sequenced sample was CD8+ T cells from cultured PBMCs, taken from culture after CMV antigen stimulation. Here the CDR3 reads CASSAGQGALTGELFF. For the CDR3, the DNA is TGTGCCAGCAGCGCGGGACAGGGGGCGCTTACCGGGGAGCTGTTTTTT.